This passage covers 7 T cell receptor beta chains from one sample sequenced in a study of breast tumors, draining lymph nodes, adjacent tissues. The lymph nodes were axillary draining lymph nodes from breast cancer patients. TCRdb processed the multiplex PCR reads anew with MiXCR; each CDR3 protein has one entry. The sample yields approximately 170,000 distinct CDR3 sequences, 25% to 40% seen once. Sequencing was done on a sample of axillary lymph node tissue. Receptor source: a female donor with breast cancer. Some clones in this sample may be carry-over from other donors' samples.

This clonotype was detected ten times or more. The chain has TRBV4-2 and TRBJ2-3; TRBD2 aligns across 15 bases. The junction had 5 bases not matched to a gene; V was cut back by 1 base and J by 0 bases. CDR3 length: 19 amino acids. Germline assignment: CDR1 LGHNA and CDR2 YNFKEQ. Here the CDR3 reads CASSQGVGLAGGSTDTQYF. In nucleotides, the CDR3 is TGTGCCAGCAGCCAAGGAGTCGGACTAGCGGGGGGGAGCACAGATACGCAGTATTTT.

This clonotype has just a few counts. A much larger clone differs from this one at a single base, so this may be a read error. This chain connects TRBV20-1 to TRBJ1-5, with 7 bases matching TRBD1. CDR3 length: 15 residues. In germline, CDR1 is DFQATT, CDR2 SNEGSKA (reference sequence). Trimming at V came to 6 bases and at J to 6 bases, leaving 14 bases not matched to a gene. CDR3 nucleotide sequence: TGCAGTGCGCCCGGCGGAGGGGGCTTGGCTCAGCCCCAGCATTTT. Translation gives CSAPGGGGLAQPQHF.

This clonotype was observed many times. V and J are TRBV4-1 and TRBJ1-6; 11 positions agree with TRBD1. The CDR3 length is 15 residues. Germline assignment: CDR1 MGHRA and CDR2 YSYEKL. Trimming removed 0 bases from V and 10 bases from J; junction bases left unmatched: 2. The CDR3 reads CASSQDGTGGSPLHF. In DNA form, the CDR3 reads TGCGCCAGCAGCCAAGATGGGACAGGGGGATCACCCCTCCACTTT.

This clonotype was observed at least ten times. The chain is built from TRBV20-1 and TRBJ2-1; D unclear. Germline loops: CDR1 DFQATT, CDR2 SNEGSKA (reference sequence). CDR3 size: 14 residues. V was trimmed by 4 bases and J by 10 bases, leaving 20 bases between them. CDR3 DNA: TGCAGTGCTAAGTTCGTAGGACCCCGGAACGAGCAGTTCTTC. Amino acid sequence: CSAKFVGPRNEQFF.

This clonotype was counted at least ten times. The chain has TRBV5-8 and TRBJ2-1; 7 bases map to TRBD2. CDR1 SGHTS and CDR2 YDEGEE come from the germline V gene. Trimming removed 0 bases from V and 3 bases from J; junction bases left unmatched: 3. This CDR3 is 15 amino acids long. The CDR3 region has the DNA TGTGCCAGCAGCTTGGGTCTAGCGGTCTACAATGAGCAGTTCTTC. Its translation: CASSLGLAVYNEQFF. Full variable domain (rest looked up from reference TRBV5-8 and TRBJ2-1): EAGVTQSPTHLIKTRGQQATLRCSPISGHTSVYWYQQALGLGLQFLLWYDEGEERNRGNFPPRFSGRQFPNYSSELNVNALELEDSALYLCASSLGLAVYNEQFFGPGTRLTVL.

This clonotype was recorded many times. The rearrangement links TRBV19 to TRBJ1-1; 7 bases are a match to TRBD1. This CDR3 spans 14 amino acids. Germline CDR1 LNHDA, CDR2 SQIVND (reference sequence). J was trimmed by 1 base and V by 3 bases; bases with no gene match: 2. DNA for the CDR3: TGTGCCAGTAGTATCGCAGGGGGGAACACTGAAGCTTTCTTT. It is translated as CASSIAGGNTEAFF. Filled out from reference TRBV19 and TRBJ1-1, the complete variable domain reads DGGITQSPKYLFRKEGQNVTLSCEQNLNHDAMYWYRQDPGQGLRLIYYSQIVNDFQKGDIAEGYSVSREKKESFPLTVTSAQKNPTAFYLCASSIAGGNTEAFFGQGTRLTVV.

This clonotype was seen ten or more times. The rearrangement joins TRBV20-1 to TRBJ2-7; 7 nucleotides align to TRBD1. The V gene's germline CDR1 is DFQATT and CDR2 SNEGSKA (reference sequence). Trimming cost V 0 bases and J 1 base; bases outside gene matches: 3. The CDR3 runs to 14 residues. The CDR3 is CSAREDRESYEQYF. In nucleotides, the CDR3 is TGCAGTGCTAGAGAAGACAGGGAGTCCTACGAGCAGTACTTC.